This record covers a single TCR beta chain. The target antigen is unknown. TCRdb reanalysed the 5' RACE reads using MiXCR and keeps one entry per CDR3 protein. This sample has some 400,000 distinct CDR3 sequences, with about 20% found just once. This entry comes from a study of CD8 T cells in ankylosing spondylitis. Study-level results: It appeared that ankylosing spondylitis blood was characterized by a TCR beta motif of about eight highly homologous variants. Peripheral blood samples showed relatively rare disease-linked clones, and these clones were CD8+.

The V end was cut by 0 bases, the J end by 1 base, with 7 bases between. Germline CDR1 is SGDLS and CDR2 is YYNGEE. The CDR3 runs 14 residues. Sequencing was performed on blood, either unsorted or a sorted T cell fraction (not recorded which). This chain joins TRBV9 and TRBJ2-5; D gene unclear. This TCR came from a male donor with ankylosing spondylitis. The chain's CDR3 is CASSVDQAQETQYF. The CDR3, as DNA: TGTGCCAGCAGCGTAGATCAGGCCCAAGAGACCCAGTACTTC.